One and the same sample provided the 23 T cell receptor beta chains below, sequenced in a study of OX40 agonist ivuxolimab in advanced cancers. Here immunoSEQ multiplex PCR was the method, and the copy in TCRdb shows in-frame clones only, minus some. The data contain under 100,000 clones, around 90% of them seen just once; the ten biggest clones take up about 0.16%. This specimen consisted of CD4+ or CD8+ T cells sorted from blood, obtained in a trial of the OX40 agonist ivuxolimab. Source of these receptors: an adult with an advanced solid tumor such as melanoma, head and neck, liver or kidney cancer.

This chain joins TRBV4-1 and TRBJ2-3, with D possibly TRBD2 on 7 matching bases. Germline CDR1 MGHRA, CDR2 YSYEKL. CDR3 size: 18 residues. V dropped 1 base and J dropped 1 base, with 18 bases sitting between them. The CDR3 sequence is CASSQGVLGGGRTDTQYF. The DNA for the CDR3 is TGCGCCAGCAGCCAAGGGGTTTTAGGGGGGGGCCGCACAGATACGCAGTATTTT.

This clone was seen only a few times. The chain joins TRBV2 to TRBJ2-5; TRBD1 matches 8 bases. This CDR3 spans 15 amino acids. The ends lost 5 bases at V and 5 bases at J; junction bases unmatched: 10. CDR1 and CDR2 (germline): SNHLY, FYNNEI. CDR3 nucleotides: TGTGCCAGCAGTAACCTGCAGGGGGCTCGGGAGACCCAGTACTTC. Its protein is CASSNLQGARETQYF.

V gene TRBV5-4 combines with J gene TRBJ2-7; D unclear. Germline CDR1 SGHNT, CDR2 YYREEE (reference sequence). The CDR3 totals 13 residues. V was clipped by 0 bases and J by 6 bases, with 10 bases between them. CDR3 residues: CASSLGLQAEQYF. Here the CDR3 DNA reads TGTGCCAGCAGCTTGGGACTTCAGGCCGAGCAGTACTTC.

This chain joins TRBV30 and TRBJ2-7, with 7 bases fitting TRBD2. J gave up 3 bases and V 5 bases, and 10 bases lay outside the gene matches. From germline, CDR1 is GTSNPN and CDR2 SVGIG (reference sequence). The CDR3 runs 14 residues. The CDR3 DNA sequence: TGTGCCTGGGCAATAGCGGGCCAATACTACGAGCAGTACTTC. Amino acids: CAWAIAGQYYEQYF. Full variable domain (rest looked up from reference TRBV30 and TRBJ2-7): SQTIHQWPATLVQPVGSPLSLECTVEGTSNPNLYWYRQAAGRGLQLLFYSVGIGQISSEVPQNLSASRPQDRQFILSSKKLLLSDSGFYLCAWAIAGQYYEQYFGPGTRLTVT.

The chain combines TRBV6-1 with TRBJ1-6; unclear D gene. Trimming left V 4 bases short and J 2 bases short, with 6 bases between. Germline V lookup: CDR1 MNHNS, CDR2 SASEGT. The CDR3 spans 14 residues. The DNA of the CDR3 is TGTGCCAGCAGTGTTGGTCCCTATAATTCACCCCTCCACTTT. Its translation: CASSVGPYNSPLHF.

This chain links TRBV5-6 with TRBJ1-6; tentative D call: TRBD1 (5 bases). With 1 base removed from V and 8 bases from J, the gap between germline ends came to 22 bases. The CDR3 runs to 18 residues. CDR1 SGHDT and CDR2 YYEEEE come from the germline V gene. The chain's CDR3 is CASSLWVSGISQDSPLHF. The CDR3 DNA reads as TGTGCCAGCAGCTTGTGGGTTTCAGGGATTAGTCAAGATTCACCCCTCCACTTT.

The chain combines TRBV6-1 with TRBJ1-3; D unresolved. The CDR3 spans 15 residues. Trimming left V 5 bases short and J 4 bases short, with 15 bases between. CDR1 MNHNS and CDR2 SASEGT come from the germline V gene. The DNA for the CDR3 is TGTGCCAGCAGTTTAGCAGGAAATGGAGGAAACACCATATATTTT. As protein: CASSLAGNGGNTIYF.

The chain has TRBV29-1 and TRBJ2-7; no clear D gene. Trimming stripped 6 bases from V and 1 base from J, with 10 bases between. Germline CDR1 and CDR2: SQVTM and ANQGSEA. The CDR3 contains 12 residues. The CDR3 bases are TGCAGCGTCGGGCAACGTTCCTACGAGCAGTACTTC. The encoded protein is CSVGQRSYEQYF.

A word on this clone: The sample contains more than one DNA sequence encoding this CDR3. CDR3 region: CASSTNRGNQPQHF. CDR3 DNA sequence: TGTGCCAGTAGTACCAACAGGGGCAATCAGCCCCAGCATTTT. The V and J genes are TRBV19 and TRBJ1-5; TRBD1 is a possible D gene (6 bases). This CDR3 region has 14 residues. V lost 4 bases to trimming and J lost 2 bases, with 9 bases between them. Germline-derived CDR1 and CDR2 are LNHDA and SQIVND (reference sequence).

The chain combines TRBV6-6 with TRBJ1-2; 9 bases fit TRBD1. Germline V CDR1 and CDR2: MNHNY, SVGAGI (reference sequence). Losses at the gene ends were 5 bases for V and 7 bases for J; bases not matched to a gene: 5. The CDR3 extends over 13 amino acids. DNA of the CDR3: TGTGCCAGCAGTCGGACAGGGGAGACTGGCTACACCTTC. Its translation is CASSRTGETGYTF.

V is TRBV2 and J is TRBJ2-5, with no clear D. V lost 8 bases, J lost 3 bases, and 16 bases lay in between. Germline CDR1 SNHLY, CDR2 FYNNEI. There are 14 residues in the CDR3. In nucleotides, the CDR3 is TGTGCCAGCGCTAAATCTCCTTCGGAAGAGACCCAGTACTTC. This encodes CASAKSPSEETQYF.

The gene calls are TRBV28 and TRBJ2-3, with D perhaps TRBD1 or TRBD2 (5 bases each). V was trimmed by 6 bases and J by 2 bases, leaving 21 bases between them. Germline V gene data show CDR1 as MDHEN and CDR2 as SYDVKM. The CDR3 runs to 17 residues. CDR3: CASSNTPPGTLTDTQYF. As DNA, the CDR3 is TGTGCCAGCAGCAACACTCCCCCGGGGACCCTCACAGATACGCAGTATTTT.

The gene calls are TRBV30 and TRBJ2-6, with D possibly being TRBD1 or TRBD2 (5 bases each). CDR3 length equals 13 residues. With 4 bases removed from V and 4 bases from J, the gap between germline ends came to 8 bases. The germline CDR1 and CDR2 sequences are GTSNPN and SVGIG (reference sequence). CDR3 sequence (DNA): TGTGCCTGGAAAGGGACCGGGGCCAACGTCCTGACTTTC. As protein: CAWKGTGANVLTF.

J is TRBJ2-1 and V is TRBV19; 10 bases map to TRBD2. This CDR3 spans 14 amino acids. V shed 9 bases and J 3 bases; nucleotides not matched to a gene: 5. Germline V lookup: CDR1 LNHDA, CDR2 SQIVND (reference sequence). The chain's CDR3 is CARPGLAIYNEQFF. In nucleotides, the CDR3 is TGTGCCAGACCGGGACTAGCGATCTACAATGAGCAGTTCTTC.

A remark on this clone: Other DNA sequences in this sample translate to the same CDR3. DNA for the CDR3: TGCGCCAGCAGCTTGTTAGGGGAGACCCAGTACTTC. Protein product: CASSLLGETQYF. This chain uses TRBV5-1 with TRBJ2-5, with D hard to call. CDR1 is SGHRS, CDR2 YFSETQ, per germline. The CDR3 runs 12 residues. V was pared by 1 base and J by 5 bases, with 6 bases between.

A note on this clone: Different DNA sequences within this sample yield the same CDR3. This chain links TRBV20-1 with TRBJ1-2; D is ambiguous. V was shortened by 0 bases and J by 7 bases, with 6 bases between the two germline ends. The germline V gene encodes CDR1 DFQATT and CDR2 SNEGSKA (reference sequence). CDR3 length equals 11 residues. CDR3 sequence reads: CSARDLVGYTF. CDR3 coding DNA: TGCAGTGCTAGAGATCTAGTTGGCTACACCTTC.

This chain connects TRBV19 to TRBJ2-1; D is ambiguous. V lost 0 bases to trimming and J lost 2 bases, with 8 bases between them. The CDR3 has 15 amino acids. Per the germline V gene, CDR1 is LNHDA and CDR2 is SQIVND (reference sequence). CDR3 DNA: TGTGCCAGTAGTATAGATAGCCTCACCTACAATGAGCAGTTCTTC. Residues: CASSIDSLTYNEQFF.

The genes are TRBV5-1 and TRBJ2-3, with 15 bases aligning to TRBD2. J was trimmed by 4 bases and V by 0 bases; bases with no gene match: 12. The CDR3 extends over 20 amino acids. Per germline, CDR1 SGHRS and CDR2 YFSETQ. CDR3 DNA: TGCGCCAGCAGCTTGGCTCGGACTAGCGGGGGGGCCCTTCTTGCAGATACGCAGTATTTT. Translated, it gives CASSLARTSGGALLADTQYF.

The rearrangement uses TRBV2 and TRBJ2-7, with TRBD2 matching 7 bases. Germline CDR1 and CDR2: SNHLY and FYNNEI. This CDR3 is 16 amino acids long. J gave up 3 bases and V 7 bases, and 15 bases lay outside the gene matches. CDR3 sequence reads: CASKERGGGFFYEQYF. In DNA, the CDR3 is TGTGCCAGCAAGGAGCGGGGCGGCGGATTCTTCTACGAGCAGTACTTC.

The chain joins TRBV6-4 to TRBJ1-2; D unresolved. Germline V gene sequence: CDR1 MRHNA, CDR2 SNTAGT. The V and J ends lost 2 bases and 8 bases respectively, with 6 bases between them. This CDR3 contains 11 residues. The CDR3 nucleotides read TGTGCCAGCAGTGACGGTCGGGGCTACACCTTC. Encoded protein: CASSDGRGYTF.

The chain couples TRBV7-9 to TRBJ2-5, with TRBD2 as a possible D gene (6 bases). CDR1 and CDR2 from the germline V gene are SEHNR and FQNEAQ (reference sequence). V lost 0 bases and J lost 5, with 19 bases in between. The CDR3 is made up of 17 amino acids. CDR3 bases: TGTGCCAGCAGCTTAGCACAGTCCGGGAGAGGAGGGGAGACCCAGTACTTC. It translates to CASSLAQSGRGGETQYF.

This sequence joins TRBV5-5 and TRBJ1-5; D is unclear. V was shortened by 0 bases and J by 0 bases, with 7 bases between the two germline ends. The CDR3 has 15 residues. CDR1 and CDR2 from the germline V gene are SGHKS and YYEKEE (reference sequence). CDR3 bases: TGTGCCAGCAGCTTGGAAGACATTAGCAATCAGCCCCAGCATTTT. Protein: CASSLEDISNQPQHF.

The CDR3 protein is CASTRDRISGANVLTF. In DNA form, the CDR3 reads TGCGCCAGCACACGGGACAGAATTTCTGGGGCCAACGTCCTGACTTTC. The rearrangement links TRBV10-2 to TRBJ2-6, with TRBD1 identical over 7 bases. With 7 bases clipped from V and 1 base from J, the junction kept 7 bases outside the gene matches. The germline gives CDR1 WSHSY, CDR2 SAAADI. The CDR3 runs 16 residues.